Presented here are 27 T cell receptor beta chains from one specimen sequenced in a study of blood T cell repertoires in COVID-19 (dated by TCRdb to the early 2020s). Libraries were made using the immunoSEQ multiplex PCR assay. TCRdb obtained this table from immuneACCESS and retained in-frame rearrangements with V and J assigned. These tables miss some clones; where compared with another copy, unresolved V genes account for less than half of the shortfall, and the remainder is unexplained. For this sample there are over 90,000 clones; about 85% appear just once. Of the sample, around 4.5% falls within the top ten clones. Material for sequencing was peripheral blood. These receptors all stem from a man aged 55 to 70 with acute or convalescent COVID-19.

The gene calls are TRBV29-1 and TRBJ1-5; D is unresolved. Trimming cost V 6 bases and J 2 bases, with 14 bases left between them. Germline V gene data show CDR1 as SQVTM and CDR2 as ANQGSEA. The CDR3 spans 14 residues. This CDR3 reads CSVSTGFGNQPQHF. The CDR3 DNA is TGCAGCGTAAGTACCGGGTTCGGCAATCAGCCCCAGCATTTT.

This clone was detected only a few times. The gene calls are TRBV27 and TRBJ2-5; D possibly corresponds to TRBD1 (5 bases). This CDR3 contains 14 residues. Germline loops: CDR1 MNHEY, CDR2 SMNVEV (reference sequence). Trimming removed 2 bases at V and 4 bases at J, with 11 bases between. This CDR3 reads CASSLGQGIETQYF. The CDR3 DNA reads TGTGCCAGCAGTTTAGGGCAGGGTATAGAGACCCAGTACTTC.

This chain joins TRBV20-1 and TRBJ2-1; D is uncertain. The CDR3 length is 11 residues. Trimming stripped 3 bases from V and 5 bases from J, with 5 bases between. Germline V gives CDR1 DFQATT, CDR2 SNEGSKA (reference sequence). The CDR3, as DNA: TGCAGTGCTAGTCAGGACAATGAGCAGTTCTTC. It encodes CSASQDNEQFF.

This clone was seen at least ten times. The V gene is TRBV30, the J gene TRBJ1-6; D perhaps matches TRBD1 (6 bases). There are 14 residues in the CDR3. Trimming removed 3 bases from V and 8 bases from J, with 14 bases in between. In germline, CDR1 is GTSNPN, CDR2 SVGIG (reference sequence). The CDR3 protein is CAWSTGTQYSPLHF. CDR3 bases: TGTGCCTGGAGCACAGGGACACAGTATTCACCCCTCCACTTT.

This clone was observed once. Its ends do not fully match the called genes, so a read error is possible. The chain has TRBV7-7 and TRBJ2-7; 12 positions match TRBD2. Germline CDR1 is SSHAT and CDR2 is FNYEAQ (reference sequence). The CDR3 covers 15 residues. Here the CDR3 reads CASSFGLAGTYEQYF. In DNA, the CDR3 is TGTGCTAGCAGCTTTGGACTAGCGGGGACCTACGAGCAGTACTTC.

This clone was counted once. The chain links TRBV12-3 or TRBV12-4 to TRBJ2-7; perhaps TRBD2 as D (6 bases). The ends were cut back, 5 bases at V and 0 bases at J, with 8 bases in the middle. This CDR3 has 13 residues. The CDR3 loop reads CASSMRDSYEQYF. The CDR3 region has the DNA TGTGCCAGCAGTATGCGGGACTCCTACGAGCAGTACTTC.

The chain combines TRBV29-1 with TRBJ2-7; 14 bases fit TRBD2. The J segment lost 6 bases and the V segment lost 3 bases, leaving 1 base of the junction unmatched. The CDR3 has 13 amino acids. From germline, CDR1 is SQVTM and CDR2 ANQGSEA. The chain's CDR3 is CSVEGLAGAEQYF. CDR3 DNA sequence: TGCAGCGTTGAGGGACTAGCGGGAGCCGAGCAGTACTTC.

The genes are TRBV6-2 or TRBV6-3 and TRBJ2-5; TRBD1 matches 8 bases. The V gene end was trimmed by 5 bases and the J gene end by 4 bases; junction bases not matched to a gene: 3. The germline CDR1 and CDR2 sequences are MNHEY and SVGEGT. There are 13 residues in the CDR3. The CDR3 is CASSPDRGETQYF. The CDR3 DNA reads as TGTGCCAGCAGTCCCGACAGGGGAGAGACCCAGTACTTC.

The rearrangement joins TRBV5-6 to TRBJ2-5; TRBD1 is a possible D gene (6 bases). Germline V CDR1 and CDR2: SGHDT, YYEEEE. Trimming took 6 bases from V and 2 from J, leaving 17 bases between them. This CDR3 has 15 residues. The CDR3 nucleotides are TGTGCCAGCAACCTGATCTTGAGGGGGCAAGAGACCCAGTACTTC. Protein: CASNLILRGQETQYF.

CDR3 sequence reads: CASSRTEDSGNTIYF. CDR3 nucleotides: TGTGCCAGCAGCAGGACTGAAGACTCTGGAAACACCATATATTTT. The genes are TRBV6-5 and TRBJ1-3; D gene uncertain. Germline assignment: CDR1 MNHEY and CDR2 SVGAGI. This CDR3 has 15 amino acids. V lost 6 bases and J 0 bases, leaving 12 bases between the germline ends.

V gene TRBV6-1 combines with J gene TRBJ1-2; TRBD1 might be the D (6 bases). Germline V CDR1 and CDR2: MNHNS, SASEGT. The CDR3 covers 14 residues. V shed 2 bases and J shed 4 bases, with 11 bases lying between them. The CDR3 DNA reads as TGTGCCAGCAGTGAAACACAGGGCCTCTATGGCTACACCTTC. Translation: CASSETQGLYGYTF.

In DNA, the CDR3 is TGTGCCAGCAGCTTGGAGCGGGGGTCATATTCACCCCTCCACTTT. Translated: CASSLERGSYSPLHF. The chain carries TRBV5-4 and TRBJ1-6, with D possibly matching TRBD1 (5 bases). The germline V and J ends were trimmed by 0 bases and 8 bases, with 12 bases remaining between them. Per the germline V gene, CDR1 is SGHNT and CDR2 is YYREEE (reference sequence). The CDR3 consists of 15 residues.

The rearrangement links TRBV6-2 or TRBV6-3 to TRBJ2-5, with D maybe TRBD2 (6 bases). V dropped 6 bases and J dropped 4 bases, with 27 bases sitting between them. From germline, CDR1 is MNHEY and CDR2 SVGEGT. The CDR3 sequence is 18 residues long. This chain's CDR3 is CASSPLQFVGGRGETQYF. CDR3 in DNA: TGTGCCAGCAGCCCCCTTCAGTTCGTCGGGGGTAGGGGAGAGACCCAGTACTTC.

This clone was recorded a few times. The sample has other DNA sequences that encode this CDR3 too. The chain has TRBV4-3 and TRBJ2-7, with 9 bases that match TRBD1. J lost 0 bases, V lost 0 bases, and 0 bases had no gene match. The CDR3 length is 15 residues. Per the germline V gene, CDR1 is LGHNA and CDR2 is YSLEER. The CDR3 spells CASSQEDRGSYEQYF. CDR3 coding DNA: TGCGCCAGCAGCCAAGAGGACAGGGGCTCCTACGAGCAGTACTTC.

The chain is built from TRBV28 and TRBJ1-1, with D possibly being TRBD1 (5 bases). Germline V lookup: CDR1 MDHEN, CDR2 SYDVKM. The germline V and J ends were trimmed by 6 bases and 4 bases, with 18 bases remaining between them. This CDR3 comprises 15 residues. The CDR3 spells CASSFAGRGGTEAFF. As DNA, the CDR3 is TGTGCCAGCAGCTTTGCTGGCCGCGGGGGCACTGAAGCTTTCTTT.

This sequence joins TRBV7-2 and TRBJ2-3, with 10 bases identical to TRBD1. Germline CDR1 and CDR2: SGHTA and FQGNSA. The length of the CDR3 is 14 residues. V dropped 5 bases and J dropped 4; count of bases not matched to a gene: 3. Written as DNA, the CDR3 is TGTGCCAGCAGCGGGACAGGGGTCCCAGATACGCAGTATTTT. Translating it yields CASSGTGVPDTQYF.

The V gene is TRBV5-1, the J gene TRBJ1-1; no clear D. Trimming left V 0 bases short and J 1 base short, with 10 bases between. The germline V gene encodes CDR1 SGHRS and CDR2 YFSETQ. This CDR3 comprises 15 residues. CDR3 DNA: TGCGCCAGCAGCTTGGGAGGGAGCGCGAACACTGAAGCTTTCTTT. Translated, it gives CASSLGGSANTEAFF.

V is TRBV6-2 or TRBV6-3 and J is TRBJ2-4; possible D gene TRBD1, 5 bases. Germline V CDR1 and CDR2: MNHEY, SVGEGT. The CDR3 has 15 amino acids. V was clipped by 5 bases and J by 0 bases, with 11 bases between them. The CDR3, as DNA: TGTGCCAGCAGTACAGGATTCCTAGCCAAAAACATTCAGTACTTC. Translated: CASSTGFLAKNIQYF.

The chain couples TRBV12-3 or TRBV12-4 to TRBJ2-7; a possible D gene is TRBD1 (6 bases). The CDR3 has 13 residues. V lost 7 bases and J lost 0, with 10 bases in between. The DNA for the CDR3 is TGTGCCAGCACCCGAGGGGGCTCCTACGAGCAGTACTTC. Residues: CASTRGGSYEQYF.

The chain is built from TRBV6-5 and TRBJ1-1; 8 bases are a match to TRBD1. The V gene end was trimmed by 6 bases and the J gene end by 8 bases; junction bases not matched to a gene: 11. This CDR3 spans 14 amino acids. CDR1 MNHEY and CDR2 SVGAGI come from the germline V gene. Written as DNA, the CDR3 is TGTGCCAGCAGCCTAGGACAGGGCCTACTCGAAGCTTTCTTT. Translated: CASSLGQGLLEAFF.

The J gene is TRBJ1-5, the V gene TRBV12-3 or TRBV12-4, with 8 bases matching TRBD1. This CDR3 comprises 13 residues. The J segment lost 6 bases and the V segment lost 5 bases, leaving 3 bases of the junction unmatched. The CDR3 reads CASSPQGAQPQHF. CDR3 sequence (DNA): TGTGCCAGCAGTCCCCAGGGGGCTCAGCCCCAGCATTTT.

V is TRBV19 and J is TRBJ1-3, with D possibly matching TRBD1 (6 bases). This CDR3 is built from 16 residues. The V end lost 3 bases, the J end lost 0 bases, and 12 bases lay between the germline ends. Looked up from germline, CDR1 is LNHDA and CDR2 is SQIVND (reference sequence). The CDR3 is CASSIAGQSSGNTIYF. The CDR3 bases are TGTGCCAGTAGTATCGCAGGACAGAGCTCTGGAAACACCATATATTTT.

The V gene is TRBV19, the J gene TRBJ2-2, with TRBD1 identical over 9 bases. Per the germline V gene, CDR1 is LNHDA and CDR2 is SQIVND (reference sequence). V was clipped by 3 bases and J by 6 bases; unmatched bases: 8. This CDR3 has 16 amino acids. This chain's CDR3 is CASSIAQGARSGELFF. CDR3 nucleotides: TGTGCCAGTAGTATCGCACAGGGGGCCCGTTCCGGGGAGCTGTTTTTT.

J is TRBJ1-4 and V is TRBV15, with 8 bases lining up with TRBD1. V lost 7 bases and J lost 1; bases outside the gene matches: 11. The CDR3 has 17 amino acids. Germline CDR1 is LNHNV and CDR2 is YYDKDF (reference sequence). This chain's CDR3 is CATKKLGQGLTNEKLFF. For the CDR3, the DNA is TGTGCCACCAAAAAACTCGGACAGGGATTAACTAATGAAAAACTGTTTTTT. Filled out from reference TRBV15 and TRBJ1-4, the complete variable domain reads DAMVIQNPRYQVTQFGKPVTLSCSQTLNHNVMYWYQQKSSQAPKLLFHYYDKDFNNEADTPDNFQSRRPNTSFCFLDIRSPGLGDTAMYLCATKKLGQGLTNEKLFFGSGTQLSVL.

The chain has TRBV5-4 and TRBJ1-1, with D tentatively TRBD1 (6 bases). Germline CDR1 is SGHNT and CDR2 is YYREEE (reference sequence). The germline V and J ends were trimmed by 9 bases and 4 bases, with 19 bases remaining between them. This CDR3 is 14 amino acids long. In nucleotides, the CDR3 is TGTGCCACCACACCTCAAGGGGGATCCACTGAAGCTTTCTTT. This encodes CATTPQGGSTEAFF.

This clone came up a few times. The genes are TRBV5-1 and TRBJ1-3; D is uncertain. Germline V gene data show CDR1 as SGHRS and CDR2 as YFSETQ. V gave up 6 bases and J gave up 0 bases, with 7 bases separating them. This CDR3 has 13 residues. CDR3 sequence: CASKLSSGNTIYF. The CDR3 region has the DNA TGCGCCAGCAAGCTAAGCTCTGGAAACACCATATATTTT. Supplemented by reference TRBV5-1 and TRBJ1-3, the full variable domain reads KAGVTQTPRYLIKTRGQQVTLSCSPISGHRSVSWYQQTPGQGLQFLFEYFSETQRNKGNFPGRFSGRQFSNSRSEMNVSTLELGDSALYLCASKLSSGNTIYFGEGSWLTVV.

The V gene is TRBV24-1, the J gene TRBJ1-1; D might be TRBD1 (6 bases). CDR1 is KGHDR and CDR2 is SFDVKD in the germline V gene. The V and J ends lost 12 bases and 2 bases respectively, with 15 bases between them. The CDR3 extends over 13 amino acids. CDR3 sequence: CASRGGGNTEAFF. The CDR3 nucleotides are TGTGCCTCTAGGGGAGGGGGAAACACTGAAGCTTTCTTT.